This T cell receptor beta chain came from a study of regulatory T cells in long-lasting Graves disease. Time point reported: newly diagnosed GD, antithyroid drugs for less than 3 months. Extracted RNA from PBMCs served as the source of the TCR library. J lost 13 bases, V lost 7 bases, and 11 bases had no gene match. CDR1 LNHDA and CDR2 SQIVND come from the germline V gene (reference sequence). This CDR3 has 15 amino acids. Sequencing libraries for TCR beta were prepared with iRepertoire HTBI primers and Arm-PCR of CDR3 regions. Original methodology: Detected in the samples were just over 60 TRBV and 14 TRBJ segments. TCRdb re-called the multiplex PCR reads with MiXCR, one entry per CDR3 protein. It is TCRdb's table, rather than the study itself, that gives the V and J calls and clone size. The sample has 400,000 to 500,000 distinct CDR3 sequences; less than 15% are singletons. This clonotype has only a few counts.

This sample was shared with a second study, whose subject was T cells in Graves' hyperthyroidism and ophthalmopathy. As that study records: Reasons for excluding patients were uncontrolled infection, other autoimmune disease, pregnancy or lactation. RT-PCR in the first round (using the HTBI primer set) targeted the TCR CDR3.

The sample here was peripheral blood mononuclear cells (PBMCs), taken at new diagnosis, from a patient treated with antithyroid drugs. This TCR came from a woman aged 45-65 years with Graves disease. This chain connects TRBV19 to TRBJ2-1; 15 positions match TRBD2. The CDR3 spells CASKAGTSGRPLQFF. CDR3 coding DNA: TGTGCCAGTAAGGCTGGGACTAGCGGGAGGCCCCTACAGTTCTTC.